This passage covers 9 T cell receptor beta chains from one sample sequenced in a study of T cell responses to AZD1222 COVID-19 vaccine. This table comes from immunoSEQ multiplex PCR, and its TCRdb copy is limited to in-frame clones, with some not included. The sample yields around 95,000 clones, roughly 88% seen once. The input for sequencing was peripheral blood, taken on day 0 of AZD1222 vaccination. The receptors here all came from an adult in good health.

V is TRBV28 and J is TRBJ1-5; no reliable D call. The V gene's germline CDR1 is MDHEN and CDR2 SYDVKM. The CDR3 sequence is 14 residues long. V was shortened by 1 base and J by 7 bases, with 11 bases between the two germline ends. The DNA for the CDR3 is TGTGCCAGCAGTTTATTTAGCAGTAGCCAGCCCCAGCATTTT. It translates to CASSLFSSSQPQHF.

CDR3 bases: TGTGCCAGCAGCCAAAAGGGCAGGGGAGATGAAAAACTGTTTTTT. It encodes CASSQKGRGDEKLFF. V is TRBV3-1 (or the pseudogene TRBV3-2) and J is TRBJ1-4, with a possible D match to TRBD1 (6 bases). The germline gives CDR1 LGHDT, CDR2 YNNKEL (reference sequence). Between the trimmed V and J ends, which lost 2 bases and 6 bases, there was a span of 13 bases. CDR3 length equals 15 residues.

The CDR3 DNA reads TGTGCCAGCAGTTACTCCCTCTACAGGGAGACTGAAGCTTTCTTT. It codes for CASSYSLYRETEAFF. The chain recombines TRBV6-2 or TRBV6-3 with TRBJ1-1; D possibly corresponds to TRBD1 (6 bases). V shed 0 bases and J shed 5 bases, with 13 bases lying between them. This CDR3 region has 15 residues. Germline CDR1 and CDR2: MNHEY and SVGEGT.

The table lists this clone with a count of one. The gene calls are TRBV7-9 and TRBJ1-2; D gene ambiguous. The CDR3 consists of 14 residues. Germline CDR1 reads SEHNR; CDR2 reads FQNEAQ (reference sequence). V lost 0 bases to trimming and J lost 5 bases, with 10 bases between them. This chain's CDR3 is CASSLAVGVYGYTF. The CDR3 DNA reads TGTGCCAGCAGCTTAGCCGTAGGCGTGTATGGCTACACCTTC.

The CDR3 DNA sequence: TGTGCCAGCAGTTTCCGCGGACAGGGGCGTAATCAGCCCCAGCATTTT. It translates to CASSFRGQGRNQPQHF. The chain combines TRBV28 with TRBJ1-5; 9 bases line up with TRBD1. Germline CDR1 and CDR2: MDHEN and SYDVKM. V lost 3 bases and J lost 4; bases outside the gene matches: 7. This CDR3 is built from 16 residues.

This clone was observed a single time. The rearrangement uses TRBV20-1 and TRBJ2-1, with 10 bases aligning to TRBD2. Per germline, CDR1 DFQATT and CDR2 SNEGSKA (reference sequence). There are 11 residues in the CDR3. The V segment lost 6 bases and the J segment 10 bases; nucleotides outside the gene matches: 3. CDR3 in DNA: TGCAGTGCCCCGGGACTAGCGGAGCAGTTCTTC. It codes for CSAPGLAEQFF.

This clone has more than one count but fewer than ten. The chain uses TRBV19 and TRBJ2-1, with a possible D match to TRBD2 (6 bases). The V end was cut by 7 bases, the J end by 9 bases, with 19 bases between. Germline values: CDR1 LNHDA, CDR2 SQIVND (reference sequence). CDR3 length: 14 residues. The CDR3 coding sequence is TGTGCCAGTAAGGGAGGCCTTAGGGTCGGTGAGCAGTTCTTC. It specifies CASKGGLRVGEQFF.

The genes are TRBV5-8 and TRBJ1-1; no firm D call. Germline V gives CDR1 SGHTS, CDR2 YDEGEE. Deletions cut 7 bases from V and 1 base from J, with 11 bases between. The CDR3 contains 13 residues. The CDR3 sequence: CASAWDQNTEAFF. The CDR3, as DNA: TGTGCCAGCGCCTGGGATCAGAACACTGAAGCTTTCTTT.

J is TRBJ2-7 and V is TRBV5-1; TRBD2 agrees at 13 bases. The CDR3 length is 15 residues. Germline V gene lookup returns CDR1 SGHRS and CDR2 YFSETQ. The J segment lost 6 bases and the V segment lost 4 bases, leaving 7 bases of the junction unmatched. The CDR3 nucleotides read TGCGCCAGCAGCGCCGGACTAGCGGGAGTGGGCGAGCAGTACTTC. Its protein product is CASSAGLAGVGEQYF.